Following are 10 T cell receptor beta chains from one sample sequenced in a study of blood T cell repertoires in COVID-19. Assay used: immunoSEQ multiplex PCR; TCRdb lists only in-frame clones, some missing. The sample lists 150,000 to 200,000 clones, approximately 79% seen once, with roughly 7% in the top ten. Source material: peripheral blood. Every receptor here comes from a woman in her thirties or forties with COVID-19, enrolled during active disease.

The V gene is TRBV19, the J gene TRBJ2-1; D call uncertain. Germline V gene data show CDR1 as LNHDA and CDR2 as SQIVND (reference sequence). This CDR3 contains 10 residues. With 3 bases removed from V and 8 bases from J, the gap between germline ends came to 2 bases. Written as DNA, the CDR3 is TGTGCCAGTAGTATCGATGAGCAGTTCTTC. This translates into CASSIDEQFF. The variable domain in full, with the rest retrieved from reference TRBV19 and TRBJ2-1, is DGGITQSPKYLFRKEGQNVTLSCEQNLNHDAMYWYRQDPGQGLRLIYYSQIVNDFQKGDIAEGYSVSREKKESFPLTVTSAQKNPTAFYLCASSIDEQFFGPGTRLTVL.

CDR3 DNA sequence: TGTGCCAGCAGCTTTATAGAAGCGGGGAGATCCTACGAGCAGTACTTC. It specifies CASSFIEAGRSYEQYF. The genes are TRBV7-2 and TRBJ2-7, with TRBD2 identical over 7 bases. The CDR3 totals 16 residues. V trimming: 3 bases; J trimming: 1 base; junction bases outside the gene matches: 9. Germline values: CDR1 SGHTA, CDR2 FQGNSA.

The chain employs TRBV19 and TRBJ2-5; the match to TRBD2 covers 7 bases. Germline CDR1 and CDR2: LNHDA and SQIVND (reference sequence). The CDR3 sequence is 14 residues long. The trim removed 10 bases at V and 5 bases at J, leaving 13 bases unmatched. CDR3 coding DNA: TGTGCCACCAATCCGGGACTAAATGGCGAGACCCAGTACTTC. Amino acids: CATNPGLNGETQYF.

This rearrangement joins TRBV30 to TRBJ1-1, with no clear D. The V gene lost 7 bases and the J gene lost 6 bases, with 27 bases spanning the gap. The CDR3 loop spans 16 amino acids. The germline CDR1 and CDR2 sequences are GTSNPN and SVGIG (reference sequence). In DNA, the CDR3 is TGTGCCTTTTCTCTTGGCCTTGGTCCTCGATTGGCTGAAGCTTTCTTT. Amino acids: CAFSLGLGPRLAEAFF.

The rearrangement joins TRBV2 to TRBJ1-3, with 9 nucleotides matching TRBD1. This CDR3 is built from 13 residues. Germline assignment: CDR1 SNHLY and CDR2 FYNNEI. The V gene end was trimmed by 3 bases and the J gene end by 9 bases; junction bases not matched to a gene: 3. The CDR3 protein is CASSEVDRGTIYF. The CDR3 DNA reads TGTGCCAGCAGTGAGGTGGACAGGGGCACCATATATTTT.

V gene TRBV7-2 combines with J gene TRBJ2-5; no firm D call. The CDR3 consists of 13 residues. V was shortened by 5 bases and J by 1 base, with 8 bases between the two germline ends. Germline CDR1 and CDR2: SGHTA and FQGNSA. CDR3 bases: TGTGCCAGCAGCCAGTACAGCCAAGAGACCCAGTACTTC. Translation gives CASSQYSQETQYF.

The V and J genes are TRBV18 and TRBJ2-1; 9 nucleotides agree with TRBD1. Germline loops: CDR1 KGHSH, CDR2 LQKENI. The CDR3 runs to 15 residues. V dropped 3 bases and J dropped 7; count of bases not matched to a gene: 7. This CDR3 is CASSPKQGAKNEQFF. DNA for the CDR3: TGTGCCAGCTCACCTAAACAGGGGGCAAAAAATGAGCAGTTCTTC.

The chain uses TRBV7-8 and TRBJ2-7; 8 bases agree with TRBD2. This CDR3 spans 14 amino acids. Germline lookup yields CDR1 SGHVS and CDR2 FQNEAQ. J was trimmed by 3 bases and V by 1 base; bases with no gene match: 2. The CDR3: CASSLVGGGYEQYV. The CDR3 DNA follows: TGTGCCAGCAGCTTAGTCGGGGGGGGCTACGAGCAGTACGTC.

This rearrangement joins TRBV2 to TRBJ2-1; 8 bases match TRBD2. The germline gives CDR1 SNHLY, CDR2 FYNNEI. This CDR3 is built from 16 residues. V lost 6 bases, J lost 2 bases, and 9 bases stayed unmatched. CDR3 DNA sequence: TGTGCCAGCAGACCTCGGGGGGGGCGAACCTACAATGAGCAGTTCTTC. Its protein product is CASRPRGGRTYNEQFF. The variable domain in full, with the rest retrieved from reference TRBV2 and TRBJ2-1, is EPEVTQTPSHQVTQMGQEVILRCVPISNHLYFYWYRQILGQKVEFLVSFYNNEISEKSEIFDDQFSVERPDGSNFTLKIRSTKLEDSAMYFCASRPRGGRTYNEQFFGPGTRLTVL.

This clone turned up a few times. CDR3 region: CASSHLGQNYEQYF. The CDR3, as DNA: TGTGCCAGCAGCCACTTGGGACAGAACTACGAGCAGTACTTC. The chain is built from TRBV3-1 (or the pseudogene TRBV3-2) and TRBJ2-7; 7 positions agree with TRBD1. The J segment lost 3 bases and the V segment lost 3 bases, leaving 5 bases of the junction unmatched. Germline V CDR1 and CDR2: LGHDT, YNNKEL (reference sequence). The CDR3 runs to 14 residues.